This entry lists 17 T cell receptor beta chains sequenced from one sample in a study of blood T cell repertoires in COVID-19. Profiled with immunoSEQ multiplex PCR; TCRdb holds only in-frame clones, not every one. The sample yields approximately 240,000 clones, about 80% seen once. Sequencing was carried out using peripheral blood. Source of these receptors: a woman aged 80 or older with active or convalescent COVID-19.

The chain recombines TRBV9 with TRBJ1-1; D is unclear. The germline V gene encodes CDR1 SGDLS and CDR2 YYNGEE. With 4 bases removed from V and 13 bases from J, the gap between germline ends came to 11 bases. The CDR3 is made up of 10 amino acids. The CDR3 coding sequence is TGTGCCAGCAGCTCCGAGAGGGATTTCTTT. It specifies CASSSERDFF.

The rearrangement links TRBV5-1 to TRBJ1-1; a weak D match, TRBD1 (5 bases). Germline loops: CDR1 SGHRS, CDR2 YFSETQ. This CDR3 has 14 residues. Trimming cost V 4 bases and J 5 bases, with 15 bases left between them. The CDR3, as DNA: TGCGCCAGCAGCCCACCAGACAGTTTTACTGAAGCTTTCTTT. Its protein is CASSPPDSFTEAFF. The entire variable domain, with the rest obtained from reference TRBV5-1 and TRBJ1-1, is as follows: KAGVTQTPRYLIKTRGQQVTLSCSPISGHRSVSWYQQTPGQGLQFLFEYFSETQRNKGNFPGRFSGRQFSNSRSEMNVSTLELGDSALYLCASSPPDSFTEAFFGQGTRLTVV.

The rearrangement uses TRBV5-4 and TRBJ2-7, with 10 bases lining up with TRBD2. V gave up 0 bases and J gave up 7 bases; unmatched junction bases: 7. CDR1 and CDR2 from the germline V gene are SGHNT and YYREEE (reference sequence). CDR3 length: 15 amino acids. The DNA of the CDR3 is TGTGCCAGCAGCTTGGGTCTAGCGGGGGAGAGGGAGCAGTACTTC. This translates into CASSLGLAGEREQYF.

This clone appeared once. The V and J genes are TRBV5-1 and TRBJ1-1; a weak D match, TRBD1 (6 bases). The CDR3 is 14 amino acids. CDR1 is SGHRS, CDR2 YFSETQ, per germline. The ends were cut back, 4 bases at V and 3 bases at J, with 13 bases in the middle. The CDR3 sequence: CASSVNRDDTEAFF. The CDR3 bases are TGCGCCAGCAGCGTAAACAGGGACGACACTGAAGCTTTCTTT.

This clone was picked up a small number of times. The J gene is TRBJ1-1, the V gene TRBV5-5; D unclear. Looked up from germline, CDR1 is SGHKS and CDR2 is YYEKEE (reference sequence). Trimming shortened V by 4 bases and J by 2 bases, and 6 bases separated the two germline ends. The CDR3 runs to 12 residues. The DNA for the CDR3 is TGTGCCAGCAGCATAATCAACACTGAAGCTTTCTTT. As protein: CASSIINTEAFF.

This clone was seen just once. This rearrangement joins TRBV7-2 to TRBJ1-4, with TRBD1 as a possible D gene (5 bases). CDR1 is SGHTA and CDR2 is FQGNSA in the germline V gene. The CDR3 spans 16 residues. Trimming took 4 bases from V and 0 from J, leaving 12 bases between them. This CDR3 is CASSSRADATNEKLFF. CDR3 nucleotide sequence: TGTGCCAGCAGCTCCAGGGCCGATGCAACTAATGAAAAACTGTTTTTT.

The chain uses TRBV5-1 and TRBJ2-7; TRBD1 aligns across 8 bases. The germline CDR1 and CDR2 sequences are SGHRS and YFSETQ. This CDR3 region has 15 residues. J gave up 5 bases and V 2 bases, and 9 bases lay outside the gene matches. The chain's CDR3 is CASSLTTGEANEQYF. CDR3 coding DNA: TGCGCCAGCAGCTTAACGACAGGGGAAGCAAACGAGCAGTACTTC.

This clone was recorded a few times. This chain uses TRBV28 with TRBJ1-2; maybe TRBD1 (6 bases). This CDR3 is 15 amino acids long. Trimming took off 7 bases at V and 6 bases at J, with 21 bases between the two ends. Germline V gene lookup returns CDR1 MDHEN and CDR2 SYDVKM. CDR3 nucleotides: TGTGCCAGCACTTCAGAGTTTACAGGGTACGATGGCTACACCTTC. Translation: CASTSEFTGYDGYTF.

J is TRBJ2-2 and V is TRBV7-9; TRBD1 aligns across 7 bases. Germline CDR1 SEHNR, CDR2 FQNEAQ (reference sequence). The CDR3 runs to 15 residues. The ends lost 5 bases at V and 6 bases at J; junction bases unmatched: 9. CDR3 in DNA: TGTGCCAGCAGCCCAGAGTTCGACAGGGCCGGGGAGCTGTTTTTT. This gives the protein CASSPEFDRAGELFF.

The rearrangement links TRBV28 to TRBJ1-6, with 9 bases matching TRBD1. Germline loops: CDR1 MDHEN, CDR2 SYDVKM. The CDR3 loop spans 16 amino acids. The V and J ends lost 5 bases and 2 bases, in that order; junction bases with no gene match: 4. CDR3 sequence reads: CASSPGQGTYNSPLHF. In DNA form, the CDR3 reads TGTGCCAGCAGTCCAGGACAGGGGACCTATAATTCACCCCTCCACTTT.

This rearrangement joins TRBV2 to TRBJ2-5; 10 bases are shared with TRBD1. The ends lost 7 bases at V and 5 bases at J; junction bases unmatched: 4. From germline, CDR1 is SNHLY and CDR2 FYNNEI. The length of the CDR3 is 13 residues. CDR3 protein: CASMTGGEETQYF. DNA for the CDR3: TGTGCCAGCATGACAGGGGGCGAGGAGACCCAGTACTTC.

In this sample, this clone turned up once. The V call is TRBV28, the J call TRBJ1-6, with TRBD1 matching 7 bases. The ends lost 6 bases at V and 7 bases at J; junction bases unmatched: 6. The CDR3 has 14 amino acids. The germline gives CDR1 MDHEN, CDR2 SYDVKM. The CDR3 DNA reads TGTGCCAGCAGCCGAACAGGGGTAAATTCACCCCTCCACTTT. It specifies CASSRTGVNSPLHF.

This clone was picked up a small number of times. The chain is built from TRBV5-1 and TRBJ1-3, with a weak D call TRBD1 (6 bases). The CDR3 covers 16 residues. Trimming shortened V by 4 bases and J by 0 bases, and 14 bases separated the two germline ends. Germline assignment: CDR1 SGHRS and CDR2 YFSETQ. DNA for the CDR3: TGCGCCAGCAGCCCTGTACAGGGAAGCTCTGGAAACACCATATATTTT. Translated: CASSPVQGSSGNTIYF.

The V gene is TRBV2, the J gene TRBJ1-1; 7 bases are a match to TRBD1. Per the germline V gene, CDR1 is SNHLY and CDR2 is FYNNEI. Trimming at V came to 1 base and at J to 12 bases, leaving 11 bases not matched to a gene. The CDR3 loop spans 14 amino acids. DNA for the CDR3: TGTGCCAGCAGTGAAGGGAACAGGGGTCGGGTAACTTTCTTT. Translated: CASSEGNRGRVTFF.

This chain uses TRBV29-1 with TRBJ2-1; TRBD1 might be the D (7 bases). CDR1 is SQVTM and CDR2 is ANQGSEA in the germline V gene. The CDR3 covers 16 residues. V lost 3 bases to trimming and J lost 5 bases, with 20 bases between them. The CDR3 sequence: CSVEKNRGGLNNEQFF. CDR3 DNA sequence: TGCAGCGTTGAGAAGAACAGGGGAGGTTTGAACAATGAGCAGTTCTTC.

This chain joins TRBV5-1 and TRBJ1-4, with D possibly being TRBD1 (6 bases). Trimming cost V 3 bases and J 4 bases, with 13 bases left between them. In germline, CDR1 is SGHRS, CDR2 YFSETQ. The CDR3 runs 15 residues. The CDR3 nucleotides read TGCGCCAGCAGCTATCAGTCAGGGGTTAATGAAAAACTGTTTTTT. The encoded protein is CASSYQSGVNEKLFF.

This clone was counted only a few times. The chain has TRBV28 and TRBJ1-1, with a possible D match to TRBD1 (6 bases). There are 14 residues in the CDR3. CDR1 MDHEN and CDR2 SYDVKM come from the germline V gene. V was trimmed by 5 bases and J by 4 bases, leaving 14 bases between them. The CDR3 DNA sequence: TGTGCCAGCAGTCCGTTACAGGGCTTCACTGAAGCTTTCTTT. Translation: CASSPLQGFTEAFF.